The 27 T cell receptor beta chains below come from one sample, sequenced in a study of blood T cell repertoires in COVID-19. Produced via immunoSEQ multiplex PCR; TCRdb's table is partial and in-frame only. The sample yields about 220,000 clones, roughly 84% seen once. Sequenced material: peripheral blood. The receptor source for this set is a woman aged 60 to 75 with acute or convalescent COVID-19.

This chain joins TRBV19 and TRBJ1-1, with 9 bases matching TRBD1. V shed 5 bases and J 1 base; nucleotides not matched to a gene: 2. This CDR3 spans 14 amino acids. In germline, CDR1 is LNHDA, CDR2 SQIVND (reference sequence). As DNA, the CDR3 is TGTGCCAGTAGTGTACAGGGGGCGAACACTGAAGCTTTCTTT. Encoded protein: CASSVQGANTEAFF.

The CDR3 region has the DNA TGTGCCAGCCAAGGACAGCCTTCGGCGCCAGATACGCAGTATTTT. It is translated as CASQGQPSAPDTQYF. This chain joins TRBV2 and TRBJ2-3, with a weak D call TRBD1 (6 bases). V was clipped by 8 bases and J by 4 bases, with 19 bases between them. The germline V gene encodes CDR1 SNHLY and CDR2 FYNNEI. CDR3 length: 15 residues.

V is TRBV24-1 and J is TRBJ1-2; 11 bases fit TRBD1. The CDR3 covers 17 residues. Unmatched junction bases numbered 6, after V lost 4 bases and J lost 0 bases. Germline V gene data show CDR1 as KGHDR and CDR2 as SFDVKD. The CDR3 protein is CATSDGRTGGANYGYTF. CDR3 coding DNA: TGTGCCACCAGTGACGGGAGGACAGGGGGCGCTAACTATGGCTACACCTTC.

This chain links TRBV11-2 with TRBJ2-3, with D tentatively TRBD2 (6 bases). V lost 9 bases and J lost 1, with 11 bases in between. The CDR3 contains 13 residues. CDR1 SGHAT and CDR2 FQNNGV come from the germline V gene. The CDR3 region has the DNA TGTGCCAGTGTCCCGGGGGGCACAGATACGCAGTATTTT. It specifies CASVPGGTDTQYF.

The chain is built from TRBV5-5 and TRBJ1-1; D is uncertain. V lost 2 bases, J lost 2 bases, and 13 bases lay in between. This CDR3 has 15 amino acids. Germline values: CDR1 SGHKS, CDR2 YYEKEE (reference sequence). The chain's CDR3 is CASSFGPTVNTEAFF. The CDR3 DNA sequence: TGTGCCAGCAGCTTCGGCCCTACAGTAAACACTGAAGCTTTCTTT.

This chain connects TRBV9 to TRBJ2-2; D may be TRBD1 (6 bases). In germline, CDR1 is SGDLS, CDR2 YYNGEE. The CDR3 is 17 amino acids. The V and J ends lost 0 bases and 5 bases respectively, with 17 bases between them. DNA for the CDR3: TGTGCCAGCAGCGTAGCCCCAATGGGGGCAGGGACCGGGGAGCTGTTTTTT. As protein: CASSVAPMGAGTGELFF.

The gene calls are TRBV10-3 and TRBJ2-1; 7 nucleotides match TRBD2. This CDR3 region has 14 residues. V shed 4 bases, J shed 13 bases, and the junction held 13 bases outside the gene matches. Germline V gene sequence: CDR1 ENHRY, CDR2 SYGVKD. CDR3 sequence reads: CAISGSSSGREQFF. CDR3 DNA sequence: TGTGCCATCAGTGGGAGTTCTAGCGGTAGGGAACAGTTCTTC.

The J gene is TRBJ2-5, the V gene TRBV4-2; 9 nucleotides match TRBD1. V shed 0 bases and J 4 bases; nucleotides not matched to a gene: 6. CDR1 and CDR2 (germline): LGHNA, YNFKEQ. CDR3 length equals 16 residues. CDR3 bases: TGTGCCAGCAGCCAAGATTGGGGACAGGGATTAGAGACCCAGTACTTC. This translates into CASSQDWGQGLETQYF.

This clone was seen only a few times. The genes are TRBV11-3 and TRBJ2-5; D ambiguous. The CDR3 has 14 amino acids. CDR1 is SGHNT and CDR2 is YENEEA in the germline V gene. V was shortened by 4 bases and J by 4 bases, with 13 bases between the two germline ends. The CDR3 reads CASSSGLAAETQYF. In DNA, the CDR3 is TGTGCCAGCAGCTCGGGTCTGGCTGCAGAGACCCAGTACTTC.

Here the CDR3 DNA reads TGTGCCAGCAGTTACCCCGCAGGTCGGGGGGTCGAGGAGACCCAGTACTTC. Its translation is CASSYPAGRGVEETQYF. V gene TRBV6-2 or TRBV6-3 combines with J gene TRBJ2-5; 7 bases map to TRBD2. This CDR3 region has 17 residues. CDR1 is MNHEY, CDR2 SVGEGT, per germline. V shed 2 bases and J 5 bases; nucleotides not matched to a gene: 14.

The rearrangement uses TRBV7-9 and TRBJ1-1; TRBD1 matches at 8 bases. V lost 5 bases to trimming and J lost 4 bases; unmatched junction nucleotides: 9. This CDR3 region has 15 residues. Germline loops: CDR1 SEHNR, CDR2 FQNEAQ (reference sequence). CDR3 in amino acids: CASSPAQGAVTEAFF. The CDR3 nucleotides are TGTGCCAGCAGCCCCGCGCAGGGGGCGGTCACTGAAGCTTTCTTT. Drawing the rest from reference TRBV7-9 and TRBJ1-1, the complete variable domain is DTGVSQNPRHKITKRGQNVTFRCDPISEHNRLYWYRQTLGQGPEFLTYFQNEAQLEKSRLLSDRFSAERPKGSFSTLEIQRTEQGDSAMYLCASSPAQGAVTEAFFGQGTRLTVV.

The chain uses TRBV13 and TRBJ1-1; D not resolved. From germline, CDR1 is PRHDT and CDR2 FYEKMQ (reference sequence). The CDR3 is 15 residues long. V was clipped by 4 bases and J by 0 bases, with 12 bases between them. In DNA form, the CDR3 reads TGTGCCAGCAGCTCTAGCCCAGTCATGAACACTGAAGCTTTCTTT. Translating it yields CASSSSPVMNTEAFF. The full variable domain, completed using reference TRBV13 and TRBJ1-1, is AAGVIQSPRHLIKEKRETATLKCYPIPRHDTVYWYQQGPGQDPQFLISFYEKMQSDKGSIPDRFSAQQFSDYHSELNMSSLELGDSALYFCASSSSPVMNTEAFFGQGTRLTVV.

CDR3 in DNA: TGTGCCAGCAGCCCCCTGGGGGCGGGGGGCGATGAGCAGTTCTTC. Translating gives CASSPLGAGGDEQFF. The chain joins TRBV7-9 to TRBJ2-1; the match to TRBD2 covers 8 bases. Trimming took 5 bases from V and 8 from J; bases not matched to a gene: 11. The CDR3 length is 15 residues. Germline V lookup: CDR1 SEHNR, CDR2 FQNEAQ (reference sequence).

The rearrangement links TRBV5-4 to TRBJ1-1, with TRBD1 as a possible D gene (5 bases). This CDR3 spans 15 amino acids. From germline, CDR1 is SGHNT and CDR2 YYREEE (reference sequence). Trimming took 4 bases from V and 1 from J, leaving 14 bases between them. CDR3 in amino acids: CASSPQKGSNTEAFF. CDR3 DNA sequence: TGTGCCAGCAGCCCTCAGAAGGGGTCGAACACTGAAGCTTTCTTT. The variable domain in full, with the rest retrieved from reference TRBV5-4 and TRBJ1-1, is ETGVTQSPTHLIKTRGQQVTLRCSSQSGHNTVSWYQQALGQGPQFIFQYYREEENGRGNFPPRFSGLQFPNYSSELNVNALELDDSALYLCASSPQKGSNTEAFFGQGTRLTVV.

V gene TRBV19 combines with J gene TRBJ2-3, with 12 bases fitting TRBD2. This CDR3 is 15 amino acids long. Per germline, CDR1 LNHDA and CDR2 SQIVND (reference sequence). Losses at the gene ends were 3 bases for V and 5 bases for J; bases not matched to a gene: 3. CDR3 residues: CASSIATSGGDTQYF. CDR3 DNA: TGTGCCAGTAGTATTGCGACTAGCGGGGGAGATACGCAGTATTTT.

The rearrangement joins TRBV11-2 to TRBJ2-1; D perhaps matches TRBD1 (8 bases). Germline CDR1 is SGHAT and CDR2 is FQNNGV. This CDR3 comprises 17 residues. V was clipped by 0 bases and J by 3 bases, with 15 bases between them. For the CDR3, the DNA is TGTGCCAGCAGCTTAGAGCTTACAGGGGGGGTCTACAATGAGCAGTTCTTC. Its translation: CASSLELTGGVYNEQFF. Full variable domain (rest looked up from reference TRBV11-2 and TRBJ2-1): EAGVAQSPRYKIIEKRQSVAFWCNPISGHATLYWYQQILGQGPKLLIQFQNNGVVDDSQLPKDRFSAERLKGVDSTLKIQPAKLEDSAVYLCASSLELTGGVYNEQFFGPGTRLTVL.

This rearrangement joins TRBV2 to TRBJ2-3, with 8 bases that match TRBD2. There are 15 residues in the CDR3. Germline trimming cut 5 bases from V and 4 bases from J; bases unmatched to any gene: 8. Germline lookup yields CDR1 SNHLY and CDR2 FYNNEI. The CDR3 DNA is TGTGCCAGCAGTCCACGGGGGCGGGAGGCAGATACGCAGTATTTT. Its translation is CASSPRGREADTQYF. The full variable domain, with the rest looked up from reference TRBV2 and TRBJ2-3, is EPEVTQTPSHQVTQMGQEVILRCVPISNHLYFYWYRQILGQKVEFLVSFYNNEISEKSEIFDDQFSVERPDGSNFTLKIRSTKLEDSAMYFCASSPRGREADTQYFGPGTRLTVL.

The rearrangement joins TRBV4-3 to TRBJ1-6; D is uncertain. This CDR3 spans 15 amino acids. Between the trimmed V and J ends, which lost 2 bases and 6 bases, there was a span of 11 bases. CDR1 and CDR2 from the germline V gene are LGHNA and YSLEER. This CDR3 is CASSQTGLGNSPLHF. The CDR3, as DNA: TGCGCCAGCAGCCAAACGGGTTTGGGTAATTCACCCCTCCACTTT.

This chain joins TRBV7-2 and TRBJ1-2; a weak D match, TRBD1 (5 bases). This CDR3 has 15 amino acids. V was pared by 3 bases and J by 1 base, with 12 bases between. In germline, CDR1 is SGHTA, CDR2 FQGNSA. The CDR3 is CASSLAYRINYGYTF. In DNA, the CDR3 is TGTGCCAGCAGCTTGGCCTACAGGATTAACTATGGCTACACCTTC.

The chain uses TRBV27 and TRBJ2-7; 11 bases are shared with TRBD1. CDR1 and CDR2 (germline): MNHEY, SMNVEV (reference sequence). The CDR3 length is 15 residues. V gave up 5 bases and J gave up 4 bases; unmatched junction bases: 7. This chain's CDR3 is CASSTPGQGVYEQYF. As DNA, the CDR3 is TGTGCCAGCAGTACCCCGGGACAGGGGGTTTACGAGCAGTACTTC.

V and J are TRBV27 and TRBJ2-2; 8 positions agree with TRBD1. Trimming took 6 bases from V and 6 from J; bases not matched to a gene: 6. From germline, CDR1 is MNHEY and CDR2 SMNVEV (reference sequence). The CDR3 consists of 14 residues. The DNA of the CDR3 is TGTGCCAGCAGGAAGGACAGGGTCTCCGGGGAGCTGTTTTTT. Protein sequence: CASRKDRVSGELFF.

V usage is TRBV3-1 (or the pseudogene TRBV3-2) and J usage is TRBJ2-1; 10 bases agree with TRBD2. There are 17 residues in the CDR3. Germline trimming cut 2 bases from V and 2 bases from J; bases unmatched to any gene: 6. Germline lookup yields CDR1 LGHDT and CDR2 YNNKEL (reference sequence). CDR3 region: CASSQLAGTSAYNEQFF. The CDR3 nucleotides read TGTGCCAGCAGCCAACTGGCCGGGACTAGCGCCTACAATGAGCAGTTCTTC.

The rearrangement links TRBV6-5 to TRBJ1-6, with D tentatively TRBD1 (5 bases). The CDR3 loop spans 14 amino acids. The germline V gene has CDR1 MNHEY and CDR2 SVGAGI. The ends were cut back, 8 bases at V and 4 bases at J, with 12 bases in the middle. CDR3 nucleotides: TGTGCCAGCTGCGGGGCCTATTATAATTCACCCCTCCACTTT. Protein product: CASCGAYYNSPLHF.

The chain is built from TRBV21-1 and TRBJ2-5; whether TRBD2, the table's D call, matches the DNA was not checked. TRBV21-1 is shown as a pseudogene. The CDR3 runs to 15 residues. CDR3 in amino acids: CASSKDCLSQETQYF. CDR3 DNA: TGTGCCAGCAGCAAAGATTGTCTGTCCCAAGAGACCCAGTACTTC.

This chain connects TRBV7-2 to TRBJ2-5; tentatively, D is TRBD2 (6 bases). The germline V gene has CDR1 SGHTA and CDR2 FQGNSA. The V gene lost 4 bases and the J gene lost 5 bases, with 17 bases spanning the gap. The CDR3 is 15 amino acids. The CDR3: CASSSSGPAGETQYF. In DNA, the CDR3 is TGTGCCAGCAGCTCGTCGGGCCCAGCGGGCGAGACCCAGTACTTC.

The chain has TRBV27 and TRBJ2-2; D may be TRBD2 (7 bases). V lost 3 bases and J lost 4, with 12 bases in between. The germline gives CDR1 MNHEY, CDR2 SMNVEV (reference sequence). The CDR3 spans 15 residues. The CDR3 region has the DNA TGTGCCAGCAGTTTGCGGGGGCTCGGCACCGGGGAGCTGTTTTTT. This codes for CASSLRGLGTGELFF.

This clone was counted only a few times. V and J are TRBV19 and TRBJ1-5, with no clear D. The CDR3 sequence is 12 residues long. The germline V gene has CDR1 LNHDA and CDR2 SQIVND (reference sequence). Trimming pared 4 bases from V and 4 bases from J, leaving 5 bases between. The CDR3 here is CASSSTNQPQHF. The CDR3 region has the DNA TGTGCCAGTAGTAGCACAAATCAGCCCCAGCATTTT. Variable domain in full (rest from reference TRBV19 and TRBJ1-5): DGGITQSPKYLFRKEGQNVTLSCEQNLNHDAMYWYRQDPGQGLRLIYYSQIVNDFQKGDIAEGYSVSREKKESFPLTVTSAQKNPTAFYLCASSSTNQPQHFGDGTRLSIL.